A selection of T cell receptor beta chains follows, all from one sample in a study of monozygotic twins with inflammatory bowel disease. For each CDR3 protein, TCRdb gives one entry from its re-call of the 5' RACE reads, without DNA. The sample data list roughly 300,000 distinct CDR3 sequences. Material: blood. Receptors were obtained from a human donor with ulcerative colitis or Crohn's disease, or a healthy co-twin of an affected twin (not recorded which). CDR3s include the opening cysteine and the closing phenylalanine or tryptophan. Each record gives: J gene, CDR3 length, V gene, CDR3 protein.

>TRBJ2-1|13|TRBV29-1
CSGRRGARNEQFF
>TRBJ1-1|15|TRBV10-3
CAISEFSDEGTEAFF
>TRBJ2-6|13|TRBV24-1
CATENPGANVLTF
>TRBJ2-7|12|TRBV7-2
CASSSFTYEQYF
>TRBJ2-4|14|TRBV15
CATSRGTGENIQYF
>TRBJ2-1|15|TRBV5-4
CASSLRQGKANEQFF
>TRBJ1-1|14|TRBV12-3/TRBV12-4
CASSIRVMNTEAFF
>TRBJ2-2|16|TRBV20-1
CSARRPGTAFTGELFF
>TRBJ2-5|13|TRBV4-2
CASSQGLQETRYF
>TRBJ2-7|12|TRBV20-1
CSAGDRGYEQYF
>TRBJ2-5|13|TRBV7-3
CASSPGEPGTQYF
>TRBJ2-5|14|TRBV7-2
CASSLAGRQETQYF
>TRBJ2-5|13|TRBV11-3
CASGLAGLETQYF
>TRBJ2-1|18|TRBV5-6
CASKLRLAGVSSYNEQFF
>TRBJ2-3|15|TRBV3-1
CASSQDLRGGGTQYF
>TRBJ2-7|12|TRBV5-5
CASSPLTYEQYF
>TRBJ1-2|13|TRBV10-3
CAISESMDYGYTF
>TRBJ1-6|15|TRBV7-2
CASSPLTGNNSPLHF
>TRBJ2-2|14|TRBV20-1
CSAQPGADTGELFF
>TRBJ2-7|16|TRBV12-3/TRBV12-4
CASSLGRASGPYEQYF
>TRBJ2-1|17|TRBV7-9
CASSLAFGSGESNEQFF
>TRBJ1-2|13|TRBV5-6
CASIKQGRYGYTF
>TRBJ2-7|16|TRBV10-3
CAISEYARQGGYEQYF
>TRBJ1-5|16|TRBV20-1
CSARRGGGMSNQPQHF
>TRBJ2-4|11|TRBV20-1
CSAGPRDIQYF
>TRBJ2-2|16|TRBV12-3/TRBV12-4
CASTHSGRLNTGELFF
>TRBJ2-1|18|TRBV21-1
CASSTARLAGTIYNEQFF
>TRBJ2-3|19|TRBV19
CASSIPPTTTSGGDRTQYF
>TRBJ2-7|16|TRBV6-2/TRBV6-3
CASSYLHRPTSYEQYF
>TRBJ2-7|13|TRBV12-3/TRBV12-4
CASGLMSTALQYF
>TRBJ1-1|14|TRBV6-2/TRBV6-3
CASSRLWGRTEAFF
>TRBJ1-1|13|TRBV29-1
CSARVGLNTEAFF
>TRBJ2-1|16|TRBV18
CASSPKSGTAYNEQFF
>TRBJ1-3|15|TRBV5-1
CASRGQDSSGNTIYF
>TRBJ2-7|14|TRBV6-5
CASSYGGGIYEQYF
>TRBJ1-2|12|TRBV6-5
CASSRQGGSCTF
>TRBJ1-6|15|TRBV2
CASSEGQTYNSPLHF
>TRBJ1-6|15|TRBV16
CASSPISSGNSPLHF
>TRBJ1-2|12|TRBV29-1
CSVAAERGGYTF
>TRBJ2-3|16|TRBV12-3/TRBV12-4
CASSLPGLAVTDTQYF
>TRBJ2-7|16|TRBV11-1
CASSLVRGPGDYEQYF
>TRBJ1-6|15|TRBV6-5
CASSYSNRENSPLHF
>TRBJ1-4|13|TRBV3-1
CASSQGWGEKLFF
>TRBJ1-2|14|TRBV12-3/TRBV12-4
CASSLSAGVDGYTF
>TRBJ2-2|14|TRBV7-2
CASSRRQNTGELFF
>TRBJ1-1|13|TRBV7-8
CASSLHDRLDAFF
>TRBJ2-5|15|TRBV6-5
CASSYRGRGEETQYF
>TRBJ2-2|16|TRBV29-1
CSAAIGGSSSAGELFF
>TRBJ2-1|18|TRBV6-5
CASSYSIGDGRTYNEQFF
>TRBJ1-1|15|TRBV16
CASSQWDRVNTEAFF
>TRBJ2-1|13|TRBV28
CATFRRDNNEQFF
>TRBJ2-1|14|TRBV6-2/TRBV6-3
CASSRNSRFNEQFF
>TRBJ2-7|12|TRBV29-1
CSVVRDSYEQYF
>TRBJ1-3|14|TRBV27
CASSPGHPGNTIYF
>TRBJ1-1|16|TRBV5-1
CASSLERGPMNTEAFF
>TRBJ1-2|14|TRBV11-2
CASSTSTVNYGYTF
>TRBJ2-7|11|TRBV10-2
CASSEGHEQYF
>TRBJ1-1|14|TRBV24-1
CATRSPGPNTEAFF
>TRBJ1-4|15|TRBV5-1
CASSLGRSTNEKLFF